One and the same sample provided the 2 T cell receptor beta chains below, sequenced in a study of T-cell reconstitution after alpha-beta-depleted transplantation in children (dated by TCRdb to the mid-2010s). Libraries were constructed by PCR. Reads for this sample came from an Illumina HiSeq 2500. TCR libraries were prepared with molecular barcoding, using unique molecular identifiers to normalize TCRbeta repertoire quantification. Through fastp at Q25 and MiXCR, TCRdb rebuilt clones from the public reads, retaining in-frame beta chains. Rows merge per CDR3 protein into single entries with the most common DNA and genes. This sample comprises 330,000 or so distinct CDR3 sequences, about 9.4% of them detected only once. Of the sample, 7.5% falls within the top ten clones. In the paper's terms, the treatment or condition label means: allogeneic hematopoietic cell transplantation with graft depleted of TCRalphabeta T cells and CD19 B cells.

The sequenced sample was PBMCs, obtained before TCRalphabeta/CD19-depleted stem cell transplant. The receptors stem from a boy in the first two years of life with acute myeloid leukemia, due to receive a stem cell transplant.

This clonotype was detected many times. The chain couples TRBV10-2 to TRBJ2-7; 8 bases are a match to TRBD1. Trimming cost V 7 bases and J 5 bases; bases outside gene matches: 10. From germline, CDR1 is WSHSY and CDR2 SAAADI. This CDR3 is 14 amino acids long. The CDR3 region is CASKRTGRWNEQYF. The CDR3 nucleotides are TGCGCCAGCAAGAGGACAGGGCGTTGGAACGAGCAGTACTTC.

This clonotype turned up a few times. The V and J genes are TRBV7-9 and TRBJ1-3; D is uncertain. CDR3 length equals 15 residues. Per germline, CDR1 SEHNR and CDR2 FQNEAQ (reference sequence). The V and J ends lost 5 bases and 4 bases respectively, with 15 bases between them. The CDR3 coding sequence is TGTGCCAGCAGCGTCTCGACCCCTGGCGGAAACACCATATATTTT. Translated, it gives CASSVSTPGGNTIYF. The whole variable domain, remainder taken from reference TRBV7-9 and TRBJ1-3, is DTGVSQNPRHKITKRGQNVTFRCDPISEHNRLYWYRQTLGQGPEFLTYFQNEAQLEKSRLLSDRFSAERPKGSFSTLEIQRTEQGDSAMYLCASSVSTPGGNTIYFGEGSWLTVV.